This T cell receptor (beta chain) comes out of a study of T cells in Graves' hyperthyroidism and ophthalmopathy. Study results and limitations: Blood also contained most expanded thyroid clonotypes above 0.001.

RNA transcripts yielded amplified TCR beta CDR3 regions. The study used the HTBI primer set for a first-round RT-PCR of the TCR CDR3. From the multiplex PCR reads, TCRdb called clonotypes with MiXCR, one entry per CDR3 protein. The sample lists fewer than 900,000 distinct CDR3 sequences, roughly 20% occurring once. This clonotype was recorded a few times. Its antigen remains unknown. The source of this sequence is a woman aged 50 to 65 with Graves' hyperthyroidism that later progressed to Graves' ophthalmopathy. Sequenced material: blood.

The DNA of the CDR3 is TGTGCCAGCAGTGAAGGTCAGGGCGCCGAACCCTACTATGGCTACACCTTC. Amino acids: CASSEGQGAEPYYGYTF. This sequence joins TRBV6-1 and TRBJ1-2, with D possibly TRBD1 on 5 matching bases. The germline CDR1 and CDR2 sequences are MNHNS and SASEGT. V was pared by 1 base and J by 3 bases, with 18 bases between. The CDR3 extends over 17 amino acids.